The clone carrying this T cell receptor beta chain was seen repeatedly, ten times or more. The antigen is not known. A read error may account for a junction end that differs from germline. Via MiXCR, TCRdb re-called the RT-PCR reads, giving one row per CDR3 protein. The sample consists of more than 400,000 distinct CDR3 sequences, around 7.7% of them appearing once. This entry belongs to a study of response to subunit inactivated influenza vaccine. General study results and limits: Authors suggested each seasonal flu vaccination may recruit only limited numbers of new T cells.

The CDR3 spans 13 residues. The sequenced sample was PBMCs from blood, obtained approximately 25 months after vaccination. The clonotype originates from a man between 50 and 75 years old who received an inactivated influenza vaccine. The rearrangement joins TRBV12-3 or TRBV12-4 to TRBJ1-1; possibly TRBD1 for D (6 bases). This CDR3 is CASSRLGGTEAFF. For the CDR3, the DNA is TGCGCCAGCAGTCGATTAGGGGGAACTGAAGCTTTCTTT.